Below are 24 T cell receptor beta chains sequenced from a single sample in a study of PD-1 blockade in classical Hodgkin lymphoma. Time point meaning: newly diagnosed, previously untreated cHL patient sample. Using immunoSEQ multiplex PCR, the repertoire was profiled, and TCRdb retains in-frame clones only, with some absent. The sample includes 45,000 or so clones, approximately 91% of them seen just once. Sequenced: peripheral blood mononuclear cells (PBMCs). Source of these receptors: a human donor with classical Hodgkin lymphoma.

V and J are TRBV28 and TRBJ2-1, with 9 nucleotides matching TRBD2. The CDR3 totals 16 residues. CDR1 and CDR2 from the germline V gene are MDHEN and SYDVKM. The V segment lost 8 bases and the J segment 6 bases; nucleotides outside the gene matches: 14. Written as DNA, the CDR3 is TGTGCCAGCCACGACCCCCGTGGCGGGAGGGCCAATGAGCAGTTCTTC. It specifies CASHDPRGGRANEQFF. The variable domain in full, with the rest retrieved from reference TRBV28 and TRBJ2-1, is DVKVTQSSRYLVKRTGEKVFLECVQDMDHENMFWYRQDPGLGLRLIYFSYDVKMKEKGDIPEGYSVSREKKERFSLILESASTNQTSMYLCASHDPRGGRANEQFFGPGTRLTVL.

The chain has TRBV28 and TRBJ2-7, with 8 nucleotides matching TRBD1. This CDR3 is 16 amino acids long. The trim removed 4 bases at V and 1 base at J, leaving 9 bases unmatched. Germline CDR1 is MDHEN and CDR2 is SYDVKM. The CDR3 loop reads CASSSTPGTGSYEQYF. CDR3 bases: TGTGCCAGCAGTTCTACCCCCGGGACAGGATCCTACGAGCAGTACTTC.

V usage is TRBV28 and J usage is TRBJ2-3; possible D gene TRBD1, 6 bases. V was shortened by 8 bases and J by 2 bases, with 8 bases between the two germline ends. CDR1 MDHEN and CDR2 SYDVKM come from the germline V gene. This CDR3 has 12 amino acids. CDR3 nucleotide sequence: TGTGCCAGCGGGGACACCACAGATACGCAGTATTTT. It is translated as CASGDTTDTQYF.

The chain combines TRBV13 with TRBJ2-3; a possible D gene is TRBD2 (5 bases). Per the germline V gene, CDR1 is PRHDT and CDR2 is FYEKMQ (reference sequence). The CDR3 extends over 14 amino acids. Trimming took off 0 bases at V and 7 bases at J, with 11 bases between the two ends. Here the CDR3 reads CASSLGRAGNTQYF. CDR3 nucleotide sequence: TGTGCCAGCAGCTTAGGGAGGGCCGGAAATACGCAGTATTTT.

This clone has a single count. The chain links TRBV5-1 to TRBJ1-2; D unclear. This CDR3 comprises 14 residues. The germline V and J ends were trimmed by 2 bases and 4 bases, with 12 bases remaining between them. CDR1 and CDR2 from the germline V gene are SGHRS and YFSETQ. Here the CDR3 DNA reads TGCGCCAGCAGCTTCGCCGAGGCAGGCTATGGCTACACCTTC. Residues: CASSFAEAGYGYTF.

This clone was detected only a few times. The chain is built from TRBV29-1 and TRBJ1-1; D call uncertain. In germline, CDR1 is SQVTM, CDR2 ANQGSEA. The ends were cut back, 4 bases at V and 4 bases at J, with 7 bases in the middle. CDR3 length: 11 residues. The CDR3 reads CSVGVSTEAFF. Written as DNA, the CDR3 is TGCAGCGTTGGGGTAAGCACTGAAGCTTTCTTT. The whole variable domain, remainder taken from reference TRBV29-1 and TRBJ1-1, is SAVISQKPSRDICQRGTSLTIQCQVDSQVTMMFWYRQQPGQSLTLIATANQGSEATYESGFVIDKFPISRPNLTFSTLTVSNMSPEDSSIYLCSVGVSTEAFFGQGTRLTVV.

This chain uses TRBV7-9 with TRBJ1-1; D remains ambiguous. CDR3 length: 14 amino acids. V lost 1 base and J lost 0, with 6 bases in between. CDR1 is SEHNR, CDR2 FQNEAQ, per germline (reference sequence). The CDR3 region has the DNA TGTGCCAGCAGCTTAGTAGACGTGAACACTGAAGCTTTCTTT. Protein sequence: CASSLVDVNTEAFF.

This sequence joins TRBV21-1 and TRBJ2-3; the D call of TRBD2 is as the table states it, not checked on the DNA. TRBV21-1 is flagged as a pseudogene. The CDR3 has 16 residues. CDR3 region: CASKTTAGECPDTQYF. The CDR3 coding sequence is TGTGCCAGCAAGACTACGGCGGGAGAGTGCCCAGATACGCAGTATTTT.

The CDR3 reads CASARDSGSHNEQFF. CDR3 bases: TGTGCCAGCGCCCGGGACAGTGGGTCCCACAATGAGCAGTTCTTC. This sequence joins TRBV2 and TRBJ2-1; 7 bases are shared with TRBD1. Trimming removed 8 bases from V and 5 bases from J; junction bases left unmatched: 12. The germline V gene encodes CDR1 SNHLY and CDR2 FYNNEI. The CDR3 runs to 15 residues.

In DNA form, the CDR3 reads TGTGCCAGTATGGGACTAGCGAATGAGCAGTTCTTC. Protein sequence: CASMGLANEQFF. V is TRBV19 and J is TRBJ2-1; 10 bases match TRBD2. J was trimmed by 7 bases and V by 7 bases; bases with no gene match: 1. This CDR3 comprises 12 residues. Germline CDR1 reads LNHDA; CDR2 reads SQIVND (reference sequence).

The chain joins TRBV11-2 to TRBJ2-7; the D is unclear. Trimming stripped 1 base from V and 0 bases from J, with 13 bases between. The CDR3 has 16 residues. Looked up from germline, CDR1 is SGHAT and CDR2 is FQNNGV. The CDR3 loop reads CASSLGRRSISYEQYF. In DNA, the CDR3 is TGTGCCAGCAGCTTAGGAAGAAGGTCGATCTCCTACGAGCAGTACTTC.

The V and J genes are TRBV11-1 and TRBJ2-1; 9 positions agree with TRBD2. The CDR3 consists of 17 residues. Per the germline V gene, CDR1 is SGHAT and CDR2 is FQDESV (reference sequence). J was trimmed by 8 bases and V by 1 base; bases with no gene match: 12. CDR3 bases: TGTGCCAGCAGCTTAGTTCGAGCGGGAGGTGGGGTCCATGAGCAGTTCTTC. It encodes CASSLVRAGGGVHEQFF.

The genes are TRBV20-1 and TRBJ2-1; D gene uncertain. Germline CDR1 and CDR2: DFQATT and SNEGSKA (reference sequence). This CDR3 is 11 amino acids long. V lost 6 bases and J 10 bases, leaving 13 bases between the germline ends. CDR3 DNA sequence: TGCAGTGCCCAGAGCAGTTACGAGCAGTTCTTC. The encoded protein is CSAQSSYEQFF.

V and J are TRBV2 and TRBJ2-7, with D tentatively TRBD1 (6 bases). V lost 6 bases and J lost 0, with 9 bases in between. CDR1 SNHLY and CDR2 FYNNEI come from the germline V gene. The CDR3 totals 13 residues. The CDR3 spells CASRGAFSYEQYV. DNA of the CDR3: TGTGCCAGCAGGGGGGCGTTCTCCTACGAGCAGTACGTC.

This rearrangement joins TRBV25-1 to TRBJ2-7; 14 nucleotides align to TRBD2. Looked up from germline, CDR1 is MGHDK and CDR2 is SYGVNS. This CDR3 is 18 amino acids long. The CDR3 loop reads CASSEFPGLAGVSHEQYV. DNA for the CDR3: TGTGCCAGCAGTGAATTCCCGGGACTAGCGGGAGTCTCCCACGAGCAGTACGTC.

This clone was observed a single time. The V call is TRBV2, the J call TRBJ2-2, with 11 bases fitting TRBD1. After removal of 4 bases from V and 5 bases from J, the junction contained 3 bases not matched to a gene. From germline, CDR1 is SNHLY and CDR2 FYNNEI. The CDR3 is made up of 15 amino acids. The CDR3 nucleotides read TGTGCCAGCAGTGGGGACAGGGGGTGGACCGGGGAGCTGTTTTTT. It yields the protein CASSGDRGWTGELFF.

This sequence joins TRBV19 and TRBJ2-3; 8 positions agree with TRBD1. Per the germline V gene, CDR1 is LNHDA and CDR2 is SQIVND (reference sequence). V lost 9 bases, J lost 2 bases, and 10 bases stayed unmatched. The CDR3 runs 15 residues. CDR3 coding DNA: TGTGCCAGCACTGCTGGGACAGGACACACAGATACGCAGTATTTT. Its protein is CASTAGTGHTDTQYF.

The chain combines TRBV9 with TRBJ2-7; 7 positions agree with TRBD2. After removal of 0 bases from V and 2 bases from J, the junction contained 14 bases not matched to a gene. The CDR3 covers 18 residues. Germline assignment: CDR1 SGDLS and CDR2 YYNGEE. CDR3 residues: CASSVGPGGARVAYEQYF. CDR3 in DNA: TGTGCCAGCAGCGTAGGGCCGGGGGGAGCTCGCGTCGCCTACGAGCAGTACTTC.

In its sample, this clone was seen a few times. The gene calls are TRBV11-1 and TRBJ2-3; D uncertain. Germline V gene lookup returns CDR1 SGHAT and CDR2 FQDESV (reference sequence). There are 14 residues in the CDR3. V lost 3 bases and J 4 bases, leaving 11 bases between the germline ends. The CDR3 sequence is CASSLSPRADTQYF. DNA for the CDR3: TGTGCCAGCAGCTTGTCCCCCCGGGCAGATACGCAGTATTTT.

In its sample, this clone was seen a few times. The V and J genes are TRBV19 and TRBJ1-2; D ambiguous. This CDR3 spans 11 amino acids. V lost 7 bases to trimming and J lost 3 bases, with 6 bases between them. Germline-derived CDR1 and CDR2 are LNHDA and SQIVND (reference sequence). This chain's CDR3 is CASNRHYGYTF. The DNA for the CDR3 is TGTGCCAGTAATCGTCACTATGGCTACACCTTC.

V gene TRBV4-1 combines with J gene TRBJ1-1; TRBD1 might be the D (5 bases). Germline V gene lookup returns CDR1 MGHRA and CDR2 YSYEKL. The CDR3 has 16 amino acids. The V end lost 2 bases, the J end lost 1 base, and 14 bases lay between the germline ends. The DNA for the CDR3 is TGCGCCAGCAGCCAATTAGTACGGGGCCCGAACACTGAAGCTTTCTTT. Protein product: CASSQLVRGPNTEAFF.

The V and J genes are TRBV5-1 and TRBJ1-1; TRBD1 matches at 7 bases. In germline, CDR1 is SGHRS, CDR2 YFSETQ. CDR3 size: 13 residues. Trimming removed 4 bases from V and 5 bases from J; junction bases left unmatched: 5. The CDR3 region has the DNA TGCGCCAGCAGCACAGGGGCACAGACTGAAGCTTTCTTT. It encodes CASSTGAQTEAFF.

The chain employs TRBV7-6 and TRBJ1-2; D ambiguous. CDR1 and CDR2 from the germline V gene are SGHVS and FNYEAQ. Trimming removed 5 bases from V and 5 bases from J, with 12 bases in between. This CDR3 is built from 13 residues. The CDR3 DNA reads TGTGCCAGCAGCCCAGAGGCGGGGTATGGCTACACCTTC. This encodes CASSPEAGYGYTF.

This clone was recorded once. This may come from a read error, since a much larger clone is one base off. The rearrangement joins TRBV7-9 to TRBJ2-1; 11 bases align to TRBD2. The CDR3 runs 15 residues. The germline V gene encodes CDR1 SEHNR and CDR2 FQNEAQ (reference sequence). The junction had 1 base not matched to a gene; V was cut back by 1 base and J by 5 bases. The CDR3, as DNA: TGTGCCAGCAGCTTAGGACTAGCGGGGAACAATGAGCAGTTCTTC. Residues: CASSLGLAGNNEQFF.